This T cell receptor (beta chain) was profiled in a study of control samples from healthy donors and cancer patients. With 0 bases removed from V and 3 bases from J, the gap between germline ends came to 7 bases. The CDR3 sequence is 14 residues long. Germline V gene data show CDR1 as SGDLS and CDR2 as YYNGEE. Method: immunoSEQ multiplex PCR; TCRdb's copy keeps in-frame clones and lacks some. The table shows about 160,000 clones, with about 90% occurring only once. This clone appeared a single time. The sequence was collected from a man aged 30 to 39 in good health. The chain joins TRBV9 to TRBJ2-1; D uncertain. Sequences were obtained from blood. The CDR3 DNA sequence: TGTGCCAGCAGCGTAGCGGGTAGCTACAATGAGCAGTTCTTC. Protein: CASSVAGSYNEQFF.